This TCR beta chain was profiled in a study of vaccination and CD4 T cells after COVID-19. Trimming cost V 5 bases and J 10 bases, with 9 bases left between them. Germline CDR1 is MNHNS and CDR2 is SASEGT. The CDR3 consists of 11 residues. Treatment here: approximately nine-day PBMC culture with coronavirus spike peptide pools or control peptides (ViraFEST assay). An Oncomine TCR Beta short-read assay was used to sequence the DNA from cultured CD4+ T cells. One entry per CDR3 protein results from TCRdb running MiXCR on the PCR reads. The sample contains some 6,600 distinct CDR3 sequences, 25% of which appear only once. This clonotype turned up a few times. What it binds is not known.

The source of this sequence is a human donor who had recovered from COVID-19. This chain uses TRBV6-1 with TRBJ2-1; possible D gene TRBD2, 6 bases. The specimen was CD4+ T cells from blood, cultured in vitro, collected after SARS-CoV-2 vaccination. The CDR3 loop reads CASSPRGEQFF. The CDR3, as DNA: TGTGCCAGCAGTCCCCGGGGGGAGCAGTTCTTC.